A selection of T cell receptor beta chains follows, all from one sample in a study of CXCR3-negative and CXCR3-positive naive CD8 T cells. TCRdb reworked the 5' RACE reads into one entry per CDR3 protein, no DNA. This sample's clone table lists about 62,000 distinct CDR3 sequences. The sequenced material came from naive CXCR3- CD8+ T cells from blood. Receptor source: a human donor in good health. Some clones in this sample may be carry-over from other donors' samples. CDR3s include the opening cysteine and the closing phenylalanine or tryptophan.

j_call v_call cdr3_aa
TRBJ2-7 TRBV7-9 CASRQAFTYEQYF
TRBJ2-1 TRBV27 CASSLRGQLYNEQFF
TRBJ1-6 TRBV20-1 CSARPRTDPYNSPLHF
TRBJ2-5 TRBV10-3 CAISVGTQETQYF
TRBJ2-7 TRBV27 CASMAPGMGYEQYF
TRBJ2-7 TRBV7-2 CASSPGTGGISSYEQYF
TRBJ2-7 TRBV6-2/TRBV6-3 CASTRRDSTYEQYF
TRBJ2-7 TRBV7-8 CASSTPSYEQYF
TRBJ1-1 TRBV2 CASKEGGNTEAFF
TRBJ1-1 TRBV29-1 CSVGPPGDRNTEAFF
TRBJ2-7 TRBV20-1 CSARVWDRSYEQYF
TRBJ2-7 TRBV7-9 CASSSTSGARPSYEQYF
TRBJ1-2 TRBV29-1 CSVDAGVGYTF
TRBJ2-7 TRBV27 CASSFGYGYEQYF
TRBJ1-6 TRBV20-1 CSATTGTGDHSPLHF
TRBJ2-5 TRBV7-2 CASSLPLAGPETQYF
TRBJ2-2 TRBV29-1 CSVEGLQGTAAGELFF
TRBJ1-4 TRBV18 CASSPPDRQYEKLFF
TRBJ1-2 TRBV29-1 CSVPGRAGGYTF
TRBJ1-1 TRBV29-1 CSAQPRNAEAFF
TRBJ1-1 TRBV11-2 CASSLGYNTEAFF
TRBJ2-2 TRBV28 CASSFYTGELFF
TRBJ1-1 TRBV5-1 CASSFSQGGGTEAFF
TRBJ2-5 TRBV4-1 CASSQVTSSGFQETQYF
TRBJ2-7 TRBV19 CASSISGGFYEQYF
TRBJ2-6 TRBV29-1 CSVEGLGEGTRSGANVLTF
TRBJ1-5 TRBV4-3 CASSQDRADSQPQHF
TRBJ2-7 TRBV7-6 CASSLSGGLVSYEQYF
TRBJ2-7 TRBV29-1 CSADRGHPSYEQYF
TRBJ2-7 TRBV6-2/TRBV6-3 CASSQGTSGYEQYF
TRBJ2-1 TRBV12-3/TRBV12-4 CASSVDRGSPSYNEQFF
TRBJ2-7 TRBV7-9 CASESSYEQYF
TRBJ1-1 TRBV29-1 CSVERQGYTEAFF
TRBJ1-1 TRBV21-1 CASSKRRVNTEAFF
TRBJ2-1 TRBV5-1 CASSLVGDSFYNEQFF
TRBJ1-5 TRBV7-8 CASSFTAEQPQHF
TRBJ2-7 TRBV7-2 CASSFVRGGSYEQYF
TRBJ2-1 TRBV6-5 CASSPDSSYNEQFF
TRBJ2-7 TRBV2 CASSDASPFEQYF
TRBJ2-1 TRBV27 CASSLGLAGVLEQFF
TRBJ1-1 TRBV7-3 CASSDQGVEGEAFF
TRBJ2-7 TRBV5-1 CASTSIVQSYEQYF
TRBJ2-7 TRBV7-2 CASSPYRGRYEQYF
TRBJ2-1 TRBV29-1 CSAPTGHPYNEQFF
TRBJ1-5 TRBV20-1 CSARSPTENQPQHF
TRBJ2-7 TRBV7-2 CAGSSMGTGYEQYF
TRBJ2-1 TRBV11-2 CASSLLVRNEQFF
TRBJ1-1 TRBV25-1 CASNTGGTEAFF
TRBJ1-5 TRBV4-3 CASSPWVAGNQPQHF
TRBJ2-2 TRBV7-8 CVLQYAGELFF
TRBJ1-1 TRBV29-1 CSAGGGTNPAFF
TRBJ2-1 TRBV2 CASSDNPGTSSNEQFF
TRBJ2-7 TRBV10-2 CASRGTGSSYEQYF
TRBJ2-3 TRBV29-1 CSVDAVRADTQYF